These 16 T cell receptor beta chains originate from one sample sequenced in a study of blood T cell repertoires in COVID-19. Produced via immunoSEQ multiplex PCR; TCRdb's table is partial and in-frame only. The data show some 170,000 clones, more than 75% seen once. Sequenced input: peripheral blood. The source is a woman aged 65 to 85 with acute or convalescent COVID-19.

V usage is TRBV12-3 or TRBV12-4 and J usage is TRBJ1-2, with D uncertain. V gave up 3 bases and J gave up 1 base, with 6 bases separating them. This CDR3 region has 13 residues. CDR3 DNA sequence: TGTGCCAGCAGTTTGGGCAGTAACTATGGCTACACCTTC. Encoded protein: CASSLGSNYGYTF.

The DNA for the CDR3 is TGCAGCGTTGGGCTAGTAGGTCCGGAAGATACGCAGTATTTT. It encodes CSVGLVGPEDTQYF. V is TRBV29-1 and J is TRBJ2-3; D is unresolved. Germline CDR1 and CDR2: SQVTM and ANQGSEA. There are 14 residues in the CDR3. V was trimmed by 4 bases and J by 5 bases, leaving 16 bases between them.

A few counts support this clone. CDR3 nucleotides: TGTGCCAGCAGTGCCACTACGGGGGCCAACGTCCTGACTTTC. Translating it yields CASSATTGANVLTF. The V gene is TRBV6-4, the J gene TRBJ2-6; D is unclear. CDR3 length: 14 residues. Germline lookup yields CDR1 MRHNA and CDR2 SNTAGT. V gave up 4 bases and J gave up 4 bases, with 8 bases separating them.

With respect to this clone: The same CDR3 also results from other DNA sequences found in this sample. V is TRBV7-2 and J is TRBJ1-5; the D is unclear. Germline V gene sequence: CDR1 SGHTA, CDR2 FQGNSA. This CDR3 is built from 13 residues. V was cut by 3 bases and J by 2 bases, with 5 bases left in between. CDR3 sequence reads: CASSFERNQPQHF. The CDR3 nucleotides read TGTGCCAGCAGCTTTGAGCGCAATCAGCCCCAGCATTTT.

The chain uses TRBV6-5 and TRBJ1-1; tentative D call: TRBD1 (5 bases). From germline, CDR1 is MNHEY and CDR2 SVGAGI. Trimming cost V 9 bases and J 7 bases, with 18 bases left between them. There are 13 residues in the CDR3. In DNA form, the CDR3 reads TGTGCCAGTCTTACAGGAAAGAAGAATGAAGCTTTCTTT. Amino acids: CASLTGKKNEAFF.

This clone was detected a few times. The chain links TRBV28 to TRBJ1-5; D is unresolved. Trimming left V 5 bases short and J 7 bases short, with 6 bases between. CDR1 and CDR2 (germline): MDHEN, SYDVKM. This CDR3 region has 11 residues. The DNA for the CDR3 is TGTGCCAGCAGTCTAGAGCAGCCCCAGCATTTT. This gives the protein CASSLEQPQHF.

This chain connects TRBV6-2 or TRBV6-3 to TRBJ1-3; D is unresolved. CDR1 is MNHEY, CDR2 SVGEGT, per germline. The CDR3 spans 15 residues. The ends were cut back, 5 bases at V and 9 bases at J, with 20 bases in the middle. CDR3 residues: CASSPLTGRFVTIYF. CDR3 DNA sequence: TGTGCCAGCAGTCCGTTGACGGGGAGGTTTGTCACCATATATTTT.

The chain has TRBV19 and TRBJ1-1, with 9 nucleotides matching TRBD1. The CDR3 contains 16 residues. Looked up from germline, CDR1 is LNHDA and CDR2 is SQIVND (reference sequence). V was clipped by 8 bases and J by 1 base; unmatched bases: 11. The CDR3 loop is CASFGHRGQGNTEAFF. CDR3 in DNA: TGTGCCAGTTTCGGCCACAGGGGGCAAGGGAACACTGAAGCTTTCTTT. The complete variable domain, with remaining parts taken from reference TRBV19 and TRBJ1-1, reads DGGITQSPKYLFRKEGQNVTLSCEQNLNHDAMYWYRQDPGQGLRLIYYSQIVNDFQKGDIAEGYSVSREKKESFPLTVTSAQKNPTAFYLCASFGHRGQGNTEAFFGQGTRLTVV.

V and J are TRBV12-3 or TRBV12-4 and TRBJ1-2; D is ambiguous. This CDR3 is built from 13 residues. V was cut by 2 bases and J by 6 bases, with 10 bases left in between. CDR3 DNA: TGTGCCAGCAGTTTATCCAGGAGGAATGGCTACACCTTC. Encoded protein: CASSLSRRNGYTF.

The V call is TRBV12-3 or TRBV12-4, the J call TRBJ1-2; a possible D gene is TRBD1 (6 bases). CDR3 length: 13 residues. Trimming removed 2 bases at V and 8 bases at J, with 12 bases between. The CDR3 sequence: CASSLKTGGGYTF. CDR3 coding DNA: TGTGCCAGCAGTTTAAAGACAGGTGGGGGCTACACCTTC.

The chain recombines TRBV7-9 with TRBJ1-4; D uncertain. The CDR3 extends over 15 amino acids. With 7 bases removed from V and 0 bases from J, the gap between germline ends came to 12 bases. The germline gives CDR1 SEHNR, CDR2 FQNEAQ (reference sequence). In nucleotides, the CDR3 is TGTGCCAGCAACCGTGGAGATTCAACTAATGAAAAACTGTTTTTT. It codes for CASNRGDSTNEKLFF.

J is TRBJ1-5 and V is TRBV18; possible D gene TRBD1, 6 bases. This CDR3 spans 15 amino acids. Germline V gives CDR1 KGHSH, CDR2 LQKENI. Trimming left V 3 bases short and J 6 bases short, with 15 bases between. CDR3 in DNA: TGTGCCAGCTCACCGATGGGCCAGGGGAGTCAGCCCCAGCATTTT. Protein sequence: CASSPMGQGSQPQHF. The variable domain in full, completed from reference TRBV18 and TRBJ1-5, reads NAGVMQNPRHLVRRRGQEARLRCSPMKGHSHVYWYRQLPEEGLKFMVYLQKENIIDESGMPKERFSAEFPKEGPSILRIQQVVRGDSAAYFCASSPMGQGSQPQHFGDGTRLSIL.

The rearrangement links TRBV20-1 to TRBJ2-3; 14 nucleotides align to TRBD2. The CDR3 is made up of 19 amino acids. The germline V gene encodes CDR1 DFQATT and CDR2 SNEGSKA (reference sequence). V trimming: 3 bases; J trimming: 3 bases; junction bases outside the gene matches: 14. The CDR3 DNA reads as TGCAGTGCTAGTGCTGAGGCCGGGACTAGCGGGAGTAAGACAGATACGCAGTATTTT. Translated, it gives CSASAEAGTSGSKTDTQYF.

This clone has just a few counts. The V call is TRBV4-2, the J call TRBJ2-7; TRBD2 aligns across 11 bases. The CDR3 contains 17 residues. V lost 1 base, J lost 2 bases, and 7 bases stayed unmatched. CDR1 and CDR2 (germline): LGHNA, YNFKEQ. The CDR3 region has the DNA TGTGCCAGCAGCCAAGTTTCGACTAGCGGGGTAACCTACGAGCAGTACTTC. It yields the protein CASSQVSTSGVTYEQYF.

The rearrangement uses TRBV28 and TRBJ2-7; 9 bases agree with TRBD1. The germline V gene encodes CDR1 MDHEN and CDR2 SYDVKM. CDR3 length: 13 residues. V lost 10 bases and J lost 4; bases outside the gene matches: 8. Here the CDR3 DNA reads TGTGCCATCCGTACAGGGGGCCAATACGAGCAGTACTTC. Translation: CAIRTGGQYEQYF.

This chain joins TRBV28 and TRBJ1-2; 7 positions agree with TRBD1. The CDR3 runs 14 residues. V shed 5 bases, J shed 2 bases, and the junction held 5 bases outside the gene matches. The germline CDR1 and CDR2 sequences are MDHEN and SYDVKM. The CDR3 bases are TGTGCCAGCAGTCCGGGGACAGAAAACTATGGCTACACCTTC. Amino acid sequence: CASSPGTENYGYTF.